This is a list of T cell receptor beta chains from one sample in a study of CD8 T cells in ankylosing spondylitis. TCRdb passed the 5' RACE reads through MiXCR, listing each CDR3 protein once. The repertoire holds more than 400,000 distinct CDR3 sequences, roughly 5.2% seen once, with 3% to 4% in the top ten. Sequenced: blood, either unsorted or a sorted T cell fraction (not recorded which). The receptors were sampled from a male donor with ankylosing spondylitis. Both conserved end residues are part of each CDR3. The D gene is left open where the match is weak. Part of the rows lack a size; the others show once, few, many or a class for expanded clones.

>TRBD1|few|TRBV27|TRBJ2-1
CASSLDRHVLVEQFF
TGTGCCAGCAGTTTGGACAGGCACGTTTTGGTCGAGCAGTTCTTC
>TRBD1|many|TRBV6-2/TRBV6-3|TRBJ2-2
CASRGTGHGELFF
TGTGCCAGCAGGGGGACAGGGCACGGGGAGCTGTTTTTT
>-|many|TRBV6-5|TRBJ1-2
CASSYSQRGEVGGYTF
TGTGCCAGCAGTTACTCGCAACGAGGGGAAGTGGGTGGCTACACCTTC
>-|many|TRBV7-2|TRBJ2-1
CASSFISNEQFF
TGTGCCAGCAGCTTTATATCCAATGAGCAGTTCTTC
>-|many|TRBV7-2|TRBJ1-3
CASSLAAGVGNTIYF
TGTGCCAGCAGCTTAGCGGCAGGGGTCGGAAACACCATATATTTT
>TRBD2|many|TRBV7-7|TRBJ2-3
CASSFGRASDTQYF
TGTGCTAGCAGCTTCGGGAGGGCCTCAGATACGCAGTATTTT
>TRBD1|few|TRBV18|TRBJ1-1
CASSSTGQGSPEAFF
TGTGCCAGCTCATCAACCGGACAGGGGAGCCCTGAAGCTTTCTTT
>-|-|TRBV20-1|TRBJ2-5
CSPRGGTLGETQYF
TGCAGTCCTAGGGGGGGGACCCTCGGCGAGACCCAGTACTTC
>-|many|TRBV29-1|TRBJ2-5
CSVDGPEGRETQYF
TGCAGCGTTGATGGACCGGAGGGTAGAGAGACCCAGTACTTC
>-|-|TRBV7-8|TRBJ1-5
CASSLVPGGPIEPQHF
TGTGCCAGCAGCTTAGTCCCAGGCGGGCCAATCGAGCCCCAGCATTTT
>-|many|TRBV11-2|TRBJ2-1
CASSLEGPSYNEQFF
TGTGCCAGCAGCTTAGAGGGGCCCTCCTACAATGAGCAGTTCTTC
>-|many|TRBV20-1|TRBJ2-2
CSARERSGELFF
TGCAGTGCTAGAGAGCGGAGCGGGGAGCTGTTTTTT
>-|few|TRBV7-2|TRBJ1-5
CASSLNRAHQPQHF
TGTGCCAGCAGCTTAAACAGGGCCCATCAGCCCCAGCATTTT
>-|-|TRBV20-1|TRBJ2-7
CSGGQAAGSYEQYF
TGCAGCGGGGGCCAAGCAGCAGGCTCCTACGAGCAGTACTTC
>TRBD1|many|TRBV7-2|TRBJ2-7
CASSRWTGTYEQYF
TGTGCCAGCAGCCGCTGGACAGGGACCTACGAGCAGTACTTC
>TRBD1|many|TRBV4-1|TRBJ1-2
CASSQGLGQGPGYGYTF
TGCGCCAGCAGCCAGGGCCTGGGACAGGGCCCCGGGTATGGCTACACCTTC
>-|many|TRBV5-1|TRBJ2-5
CASSLRQLLGGTQYF
TGCGCCAGCAGCTTGCGACAGCTCTTGGGGGGGACCCAGTACTTC
>TRBD2|many|TRBV7-9|TRBJ2-1
CASSFSGSYNEQFF
TGTGCCAGCAGCTTTAGCGGGTCCTACAATGAGCAGTTCTTC
>-|many|TRBV29-1|TRBJ1-1
CSSLGGPLSEAFF
TGCAGCTCCCTCGGGGGGCCCCTCTCTGAAGCTTTCTTT
>-|-|TRBV6-2/TRBV6-3|TRBJ2-1
CASSRGTVNEQFF
TGTGCCAGCAGCCGCGGGACAGTCAATGAGCAGTTCTTC
>-|few|TRBV20-1|TRBJ2-7
CSAVRGAAAYEQYF
TGCAGTGCCGTTCGGGGGGCCGCGGCCTACGAGCAGTACTTC
>TRBD1|many|TRBV13|TRBJ1-2
CASSPGDSSYGYTF
TGTGCCAGCAGCCCAGGGGACAGCTCCTATGGCTACACCTTC
>-|many|TRBV29-1|TRBJ2-7
CSVKSRGQTYEQYF
TGCAGCGTTAAGAGCAGGGGTCAAACCTACGAGCAGTACTTC
>TRBD1|-|TRBV4-3|TRBJ1-6
CASSLRTGVPPLHF
TGCGCCAGCAGCCTCCGGACAGGCGTACCACCCCTCCACTTT
>TRBD2|many|TRBV27|TRBJ2-1
CASSLPGLAGEQFF
TGTGCCAGCAGTTTACCGGGACTAGCGGGGGAGCAGTTCTTC
>-|once|TRBV6-2/TRBV6-3|TRBJ1-4
CATDRGTSNEKLFF
TGTGCCACCGACCGGGGGACAAGTAATGAAAAACTGTTTTTT
>TRBD2|few|TRBV7-2|TRBJ2-1
CASSLYLAGDGEQFF
TGTGCCAGCAGCTTATATCTAGCGGGGGACGGTGAGCAGTTCTTC
>TRBD2|few|TRBV9|TRBJ2-2
CATRGANTGELFF
TGTGCCACGCGGGGGGCGAACACCGGGGAGCTGTTTTTT
>TRBD2|few|TRBV11-2|TRBJ2-5
CASSTTAVVAGSETQYF
TGTGCCAGCAGCACAACGGCGGTGGTAGCGGGGTCCGAGACCCAGTACTTC
>-|-|TRBV7-9|TRBJ2-2
CASSTPTGENTGELFF
TGTGCCAGCAGCACCCCGACAGGAGAGAACACCGGGGAGCTGTTTTTT
>-|many|TRBV12-3/TRBV12-4|TRBJ1-5
CASSLASGYQPQHF
TGTGCCAGCAGTTTAGCATCTGGTTATCAGCCCCAGCATTTT
>-|many|TRBV7-8|TRBJ2-7
CASSLGLPGAYEQYF
TGTGCCAGCAGCTTGGGGCTCCCGGGGGCCTACGAGCAGTACTTC
>TRBD2|few|TRBV7-2|TRBJ2-7
CASSPRSVAGGPEQYF
TGTGCCAGCAGCCCGAGGTCTGTAGCGGGGGGGCCCGAGCAGTACTTC
>-|-|TRBV20-1|TRBJ1-2
CSARRGGGSGYGYTF
TGCAGTGCTAGAAGAGGGGGAGGGAGCGGCTATGGCTACACCTTC
>-|-|TRBV15|TRBJ2-1
CATSRDHRQVWDEQFF
TGTGCCACCAGCAGAGATCACCGACAGGTTTGGGATGAGCAGTTCTTC
>TRBD2|many|TRBV4-2|TRBJ2-5
CASRYGGGANTETQYF
TGTGCCAGCAGGTACGGGGGAGGGGCGAATACGGAGACCCAGTACTTC
>-|many|TRBV7-9|TRBJ1-1
CASSILGTGAFF
TGTGCCAGCAGCATATTAGGGACGGGAGCTTTCTTT